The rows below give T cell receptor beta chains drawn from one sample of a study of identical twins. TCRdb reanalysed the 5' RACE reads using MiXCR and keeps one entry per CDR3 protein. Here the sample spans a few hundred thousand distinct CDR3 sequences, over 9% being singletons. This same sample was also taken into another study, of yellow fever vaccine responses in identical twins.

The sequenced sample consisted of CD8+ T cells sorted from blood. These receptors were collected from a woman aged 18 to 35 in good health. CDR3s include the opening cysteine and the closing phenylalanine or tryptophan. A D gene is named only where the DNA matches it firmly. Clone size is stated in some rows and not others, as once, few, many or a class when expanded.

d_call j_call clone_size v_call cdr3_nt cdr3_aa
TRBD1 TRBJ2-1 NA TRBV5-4 TGTGCCAGCAGCAGCGGGACAGGGGTAGTTGTCAATGAGCAGTTCTTC CASSSGTGVVVNEQFF
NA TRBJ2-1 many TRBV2 TGTGCCAGCAGTGCAGGGGATTTGCCCTACAATGAGCAGTTCTTC CASSAGDLPYNEQFF
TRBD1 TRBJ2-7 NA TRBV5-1 TGCGCCAGCAGCTTGGCAGGGACAGGGGTCCACGAGCAGTACTTC CASSLAGTGVHEQYF
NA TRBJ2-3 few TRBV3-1 TGTGCCAGCAGCCTTCGACTGGGCGCGAGCACAGATACGCAGTATTTT CASSLRLGASTDTQYF
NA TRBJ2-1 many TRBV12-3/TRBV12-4 TGTGCCAGCAGTCCGGGACTCTTAAGCTCCTACAATGAGCAGTTCTTC CASSPGLLSSYNEQFF
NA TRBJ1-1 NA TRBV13 TGTGCCATTGGGGGGCCGTACACTGAAGCTTTCTTT CAIGGPYTEAFF
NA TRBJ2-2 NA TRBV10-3 TGTGCCACCGACTTGGCGAGGCGGACAAAGATATTCGGGGAGCTGTTTTTT CATDLARRTKIFGELFF
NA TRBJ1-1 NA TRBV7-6 TGTGCCAGCAGCTTGGACCTTGGGGCTGAAGCTTTCTTT CASSLDLGAEAFF
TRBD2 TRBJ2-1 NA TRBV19 TGTGCCAGTAGAGAGTCTAGCGGGAACAATGAGCAGTTCTTC CASRESSGNNEQFF
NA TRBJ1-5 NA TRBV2 TGTGCCAGCAGTGAAGCGGACCGTAGCAATCAGCCCCAGCATTTT CASSEADRSNQPQHF
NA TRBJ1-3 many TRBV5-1 TGCGCCAGCATAGGAGATGGAAACACCATATATTTT CASIGDGNTIYF
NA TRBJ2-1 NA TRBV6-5 TGTGCCAGCAGCTCCAACAGGGACGAGCAGTTCTTC CASSSNRDEQFF
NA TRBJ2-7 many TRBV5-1 TGCGCCAGCAGCAAGGAGGGAGCCTCCTACGAGCAGTACTTC CASSKEGASYEQYF
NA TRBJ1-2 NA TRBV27 TGTGCCACCATTGACAGTTTGGACGGCTACACCTTC CATIDSLDGYTF
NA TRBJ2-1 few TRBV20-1 TGCAGTGCTGGGGACCCTCTGGATGAGCAGTTCTTC CSAGDPLDEQFF
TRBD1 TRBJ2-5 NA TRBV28 TGTGCCAGCAGTTTACTGTCCTCCGGGACAGGGGAGTGGAAGACCCAGTACTTC CASSLLSSGTGEWKTQYF
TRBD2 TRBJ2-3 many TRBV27 TGTGCCAGCAGTTTAGATGACGGGAGGGCCGGAGATACGCAGTATTTT CASSLDDGRAGDTQYF
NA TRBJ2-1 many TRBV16 TGTGCCAGCAGCCAAATGCGGGGACCAAAATGGGGGCAGTTCTTC CASSQMRGPKWGQFF
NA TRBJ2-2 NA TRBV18 TGTGCCAGCTCACCACGATTTGGCACCGGGGAGCTGTTTTTT CASSPRFGTGELFF
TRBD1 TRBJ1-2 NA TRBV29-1 TGCAGCGTTTCAACAGGGGTCATGGGCTACACCTTC CSVSTGVMGYTF
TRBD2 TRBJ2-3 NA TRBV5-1 TGCGCCAGCAGCTTAATGGGACTAGCGGGAGGGCCTGGCACAGATACGCAGTATTTT CASSLMGLAGGPGTDTQYF
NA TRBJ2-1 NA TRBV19 TGTGCCAGTAGTGAGCCTAGCGCCCGAAGGTACAATGAGCAGTTCTTC CASSEPSARRYNEQFF
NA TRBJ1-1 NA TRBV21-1 TGTGCCAGCAGCAATAGCTTTTGGGGAGTCATGAACACTGAAGCTTTCTTT CASSNSFWGVMNTEAFF
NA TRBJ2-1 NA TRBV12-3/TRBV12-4 TGTGCCAGCAGTCAAAGCGGCTACAATGAGCGGTTCTTC CASSQSGYNERFF
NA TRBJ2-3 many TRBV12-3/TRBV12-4 TGTGCCAGCAGTTTCAGCCCCACAGATACGCAGTATTTT CASSFSPTDTQYF
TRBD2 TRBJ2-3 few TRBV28 TGTGCCAGCAGTTTTAGCGGGGGGGCCGGAGATACGCAGTATTTT CASSFSGGAGDTQYF
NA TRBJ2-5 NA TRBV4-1 TGCGCCAGCAGCCCCGACCCCGGGGGAACCCCCGAAGAGACCCAGTACTTC CASSPDPGGTPEETQYF
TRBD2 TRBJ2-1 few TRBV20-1 TGCAGTGCTTCCGCCGGGACTAGCATGGGGGAGCAGTTCTTC CSASAGTSMGEQFF
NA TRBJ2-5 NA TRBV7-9 TGTGCCAGCAGACCGGGTGGCCAAGAGACCCAGTACTTC CASRPGGQETQYF
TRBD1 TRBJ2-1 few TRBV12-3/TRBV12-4 TGTGCCAGCAGTCGTGGGACAGGCCGAACCTACAATGAGCAGTTCTTC CASSRGTGRTYNEQFF
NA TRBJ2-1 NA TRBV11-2 TGTGCCAGCAGCTTAGAAAGCATAGATTACAATGAGCAGTTCTTC CASSLESIDYNEQFF
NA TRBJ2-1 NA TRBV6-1 TGTGCCAGCAGTGAGTGGGGGGGGGGCGTCTCCTACAATGAGCAGTTCTTC CASSEWGGGVSYNEQFF
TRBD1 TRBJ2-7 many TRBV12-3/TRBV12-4 TGTGCCAGCAGCCCGGGACAGGGGTACGAGCAGTACTTC CASSPGQGYEQYF
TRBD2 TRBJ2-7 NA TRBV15 TGTGCCACCAGCAGAGATCCGCGGGGGAGCTACGAGCAGTACTTC CATSRDPRGSYEQYF
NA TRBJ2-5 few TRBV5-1 TGCGCCAGCAGCTTGTACCAGACGGGGGAGACCCAGTACTTC CASSLYQTGETQYF
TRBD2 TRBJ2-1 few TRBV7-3 TGTGCCAGCAGCTCTATTAGCGGGGGACCCCCCAATGAGCAGTTCTTC CASSSISGGPPNEQFF
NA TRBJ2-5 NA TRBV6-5 TGTGCCAGCCATGTGGAGGGGCAGGAGACCCAGTACTTC CASHVEGQETQYF
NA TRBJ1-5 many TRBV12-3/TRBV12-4 TGTGCCAGCAGTTTAGCAGGGGCCAATCAGCCCCAGCATTTT CASSLAGANQPQHF
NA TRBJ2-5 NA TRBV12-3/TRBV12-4 TGTGCCAGCAGTTGGGACACTGAGACCCAGTACTTC CASSWDTETQYF
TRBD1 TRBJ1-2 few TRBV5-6 TGTGCCAGCAGCTCCGGGACAGGCTTGGATAACTATGGCTACACCTTC CASSSGTGLDNYGYTF
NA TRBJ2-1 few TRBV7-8 TGTGCCAGCAGCCCATGGACGGGTTTGAATGAGCAGTTCTTC CASSPWTGLNEQFF
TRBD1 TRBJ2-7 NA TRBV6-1 TGTGCCAGCAGGAGACAGGGGGCATACGAGCAGTACTTC CASRRQGAYEQYF
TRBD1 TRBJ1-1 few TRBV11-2 TGTGCCAGCAGCTTAGATGTCCCGGGACAGTCTGAAGCTTTCTTT CASSLDVPGQSEAFF
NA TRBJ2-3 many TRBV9 TGTGCCAGCAGCCAAGGCGTTAGCACAGATACGCAGTATTTT CASSQGVSTDTQYF
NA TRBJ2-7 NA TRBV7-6 TGTGCCAGCAGCCCTGGGGGTCGCAGGAGGATACAATCATCCTCCTACGAGCAGTACTTC CASSPGGRRRIQSSSYEQYF
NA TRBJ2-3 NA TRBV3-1 TGTGCCAGCAGCCAAGATTTCCAGCAGACCACAGATACGCAGTATTTT CASSQDFQQTTDTQYF
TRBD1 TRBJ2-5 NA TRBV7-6 TGTGCCAGCAGTCCTAGAGGGACAGATCTCTGGGAGACCCAGTACTTC CASSPRGTDLWETQYF
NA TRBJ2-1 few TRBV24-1 TGTGCCACCAGTGACCAGATCGGACTCGAGTCCCATGAGCAGTTCTTC CATSDQIGLESHEQFF
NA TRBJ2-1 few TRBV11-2 TGTGCCAGCAGCTTAGGGACTTCGCCCATCAATGAGCAGTTCTTC CASSLGTSPINEQFF
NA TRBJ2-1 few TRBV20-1 TGCAGTGCTGCGGCGGGTCACTCCTACAATGAGCAGTTCTTC CSAAAGHSYNEQFF
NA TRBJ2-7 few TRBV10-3 TGTGCCATCAGTGACACGGGCAGGGAGAGCGAGCAGTACTTC CAISDTGRESEQYF
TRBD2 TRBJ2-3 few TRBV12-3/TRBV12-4 TGTGCCAGCAGTTCCTCACCCCCGGGACTAGCGGGCACAGATACGCAGTATTTT CASSSSPPGLAGTDTQYF
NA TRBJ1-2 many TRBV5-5 TGTGCCAGCAGCTTGGATTCACCTTATGGCTACACCTTC CASSLDSPYGYTF
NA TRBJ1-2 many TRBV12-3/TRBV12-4 TGTGCCAGCAGTTCTCCTAAGGGGATATCTAACTATGGCTACACCTTC CASSSPKGISNYGYTF